The 16 T cell receptor beta chains below were found in one sample sequenced in a study of vaccination effects on CD4 cells after COVID-19. Sequenced by immunoSEQ multiplex PCR; TCRdb stores in-frame clones only, minus some. The sample gives roughly 16,000 clones, around 80% of which show up once; roughly 19% is in the top ten. Viral peptide pool expansion of antigen-specific CD4+ T cells preceded sequencing in the ViraFEST assay. Culture lasted around eleven days before CD4+ T cell isolation. The person's infection with SARS-CoV-2, confirmed by PCR, took place between March and December 2020. The vaccine given was either BNT162b2 or mRNA-1273, in two doses. These TCRs' antigens remain unknown. The source was CD4+ T cells from PBMCs cultured with SARS-CoV-2 spike peptides, collected after COVID-19 vaccination. Every receptor here comes from a human donor who had a prior SARS-CoV-2 infection.

Comment on this clone: At one end, the junction sequence differs from germline, possibly due to a read error. J is TRBJ2-3 and V is TRBV20-1; D is uncertain. This CDR3 spans 11 amino acids. The V gene's germline CDR1 is DFQATT and CDR2 SNEGSKA (reference sequence). CDR3 in DNA: TGCAGTCCTAGGGTCCTGGATACGCAGTATTTT. Protein: CSPRVLDTQYF.

The DNA of the CDR3 is TGTGCCAGTAAGCGACAGCAACAAGAGACCCAGTACTTC. It codes for CASKRQQQETQYF. This chain connects TRBV19 to TRBJ2-5; weak D call: TRBD1 (5 bases). CDR1 and CDR2 (germline): LNHDA, SQIVND (reference sequence). The CDR3 runs to 13 residues. Deletions cut 7 bases from V and 2 bases from J, with 11 bases between.

The chain has TRBV9 and TRBJ2-2, with D uncertain. V lost 9 bases and J lost 2, with 14 bases in between. The CDR3 extends over 14 amino acids. Germline CDR1 SGDLS, CDR2 YYNGEE. CDR3 protein: CATNTLQNTGELFF. Here the CDR3 DNA reads TGTGCCACCAACACTTTACAAAACACCGGGGAGCTGTTTTTT.

The chain carries TRBV12-2 and TRBJ2-3. TRBV12-2 is a known pseudogene. CDR3 length equals 12 residues. CDR3 region: CASRFRRDTQYF. CDR3 bases: TGTGCAAGTCGCTTCCGACGAGATACGCAGTATTTT.

By frequency in the sample, this clone is large. V usage is TRBV11-3 and J usage is TRBJ1-1; possibly TRBD1 for D (6 bases). Germline loops: CDR1 SGHNT, CDR2 YENEEA. This CDR3 has 15 residues. V shed 5 bases and J shed 1 base, with 14 bases lying between them. CDR3 in amino acids: CASSLMTGQNTEAFF. The CDR3 region has the DNA TGTGCCAGCAGCCTGATGACGGGACAGAACACTGAAGCTTTCTTT.

The chain recombines TRBV9 with TRBJ2-2; tentatively, D is TRBD1 (6 bases). The V end lost 1 base, the J end lost 5 bases, and 12 bases lay between the germline ends. This CDR3 contains 15 residues. Germline CDR1 SGDLS, CDR2 YYNGEE. The CDR3 loop is CASSVRGSQTGELFF. The CDR3 bases are TGTGCCAGCAGCGTAAGGGGGAGTCAAACCGGGGAGCTGTTTTTT.

The J gene is TRBJ2-7, the V gene TRBV7-2; possible D gene TRBD1, 5 bases. The CDR3 is made up of 16 amino acids. Germline CDR1 reads SGHTA; CDR2 reads FQGNSA. V lost 2 bases to trimming and J lost 2 bases, with 16 bases between them. CDR3 bases: TGTGCCAGCAGCTTATTCGCCACAGGCGCTGCCTACGAGCAGTACTTC. Amino acids: CASSLFATGAAYEQYF.

This clone has only a few counts. The chain uses TRBV4-1 and TRBJ1-6; 10 nucleotides line up with TRBD1. CDR1 and CDR2 (germline): MGHRA, YSYEKL. J lost 9 bases, V lost 5 bases, and 10 bases had no gene match. The CDR3 consists of 16 residues. The CDR3 spells CASSTPRDRGASPLHF. Here the CDR3 DNA reads TGCGCCAGCAGCACCCCTAGGGACAGGGGCGCTTCACCCCTCCACTTT.

The chain has TRBV10-1 and TRBJ2-1; D may be TRBD1 (6 bases). Trimming took off 6 bases at V and 4 bases at J, with 25 bases between the two ends. The CDR3 loop spans 18 amino acids. Germline-derived CDR1 and CDR2 are WNHNN and SYGVQD (reference sequence). CDR3 DNA: TGCGCCAGCAGACCAAGGGGCCAGACAGGACAACCTTACAATGAGCAGTTCTTC. This translates into CASRPRGQTGQPYNEQFF.

In its sample, this clone was seen once. J is TRBJ2-3 and V is TRBV5-1; D is unclear. V shed 0 bases and J shed 0 bases, with 2 bases lying between them. This CDR3 is 13 amino acids long. The germline gives CDR1 SGHRS, CDR2 YFSETQ. Here the CDR3 DNA reads TGCGCCAGCAGCTTGGAAAGCACAGATACGCAGTATTTT. Residues: CASSLESTDTQYF.

CDR3 DNA sequence: TGTGCCAGCAGCTTGAATCGGGGTCAGGGAGATACGCAGTATTTT. Protein: CASSLNRGQGDTQYF. The chain recombines TRBV5-4 with TRBJ2-3; D tentatively reads TRBD1 or TRBD2 (5 bases each). The germline V and J ends were trimmed by 1 base and 5 bases, with 14 bases remaining between them. The CDR3 extends over 15 amino acids. Germline assignment: CDR1 SGHNT and CDR2 YYREEE (reference sequence).

CDR3 region: CASSLPNQETQYF. Here the CDR3 DNA reads TGTGCCAGCAGCTTGCCGAACCAAGAGACCCAGTACTTC. The J gene is TRBJ2-5, the V gene TRBV5-6, with unresolved D. The germline gives CDR1 SGHDT, CDR2 YYEEEE. This CDR3 comprises 13 residues. The germline V and J ends were trimmed by 1 base and 0 bases, with 4 bases remaining between them.

This chain joins TRBV6-5 and TRBJ2-1; 10 positions agree with TRBD2. CDR3 size: 14 residues. Germline V gives CDR1 MNHEY, CDR2 SVGAGI. The J segment lost 9 bases and the V segment lost 6 bases, leaving 8 bases of the junction unmatched. The DNA of the CDR3 is TGTGCCAGCAGCTCAAGCGGGACTAGCGTTGAGCAGTTCTTC. Translated, it gives CASSSSGTSVEQFF.

This chain connects TRBV6-1 to TRBJ2-5, with 9 bases lining up with TRBD1. V lost 1 base, J lost 3 bases, and 3 bases stayed unmatched. CDR1 and CDR2 from the germline V gene are MNHNS and SASEGT. The CDR3 sequence is 15 residues long. The CDR3, as DNA: TGTGCCAGCAGTGAAGTTTGGGACAGGGAAGAGACCCAGTACTTC. Protein: CASSEVWDREETQYF.

This chain uses TRBV4-1 with TRBJ2-3; D is perhaps TRBD2 (6 bases). This CDR3 has 17 amino acids. Germline V gives CDR1 MGHRA, CDR2 YSYEKL. V was shortened by 4 bases and J by 2 bases, with 19 bases between the two germline ends. The CDR3 DNA reads as TGCGCCAGCAGCCCAACCCCGGGACTGGCTCACACAGATACGCAGTATTTT. It codes for CASSPTPGLAHTDTQYF.

The J gene is TRBJ1-4, the V gene TRBV6-5; D gene uncertain. The CDR3 runs 14 residues. Germline-derived CDR1 and CDR2 are MNHEY and SVGAGI. The V gene lost 0 bases and the J gene lost 6 bases, with 8 bases spanning the gap. The CDR3 sequence: CASSYSFSDEKLFF. For the CDR3, the DNA is TGTGCCAGCAGTTACTCTTTCAGTGATGAAAAACTGTTTTTT.